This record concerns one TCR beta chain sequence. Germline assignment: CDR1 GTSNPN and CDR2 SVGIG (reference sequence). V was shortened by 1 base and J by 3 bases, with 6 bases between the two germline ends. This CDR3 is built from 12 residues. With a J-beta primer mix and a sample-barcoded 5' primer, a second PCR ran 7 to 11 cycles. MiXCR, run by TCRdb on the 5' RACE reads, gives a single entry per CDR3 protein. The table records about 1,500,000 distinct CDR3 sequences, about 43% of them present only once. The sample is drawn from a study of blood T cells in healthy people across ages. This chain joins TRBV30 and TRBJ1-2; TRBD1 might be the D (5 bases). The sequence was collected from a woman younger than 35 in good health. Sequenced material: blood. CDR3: CAWSGGDYGYTF. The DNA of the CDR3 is TGTGCCTGGAGTGGAGGGGACTATGGCTACACCTTC. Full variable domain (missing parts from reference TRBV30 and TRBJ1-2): SQTIHQWPATLVQPVGSPLSLECTVEGTSNPNLYWYRQAAGRGLQLLFYSVGIGQISSEVPQNLSASRPQDRQFILSSKKLLLSDSGFYLCAWSGGDYGYTFGSGTRLTVV.